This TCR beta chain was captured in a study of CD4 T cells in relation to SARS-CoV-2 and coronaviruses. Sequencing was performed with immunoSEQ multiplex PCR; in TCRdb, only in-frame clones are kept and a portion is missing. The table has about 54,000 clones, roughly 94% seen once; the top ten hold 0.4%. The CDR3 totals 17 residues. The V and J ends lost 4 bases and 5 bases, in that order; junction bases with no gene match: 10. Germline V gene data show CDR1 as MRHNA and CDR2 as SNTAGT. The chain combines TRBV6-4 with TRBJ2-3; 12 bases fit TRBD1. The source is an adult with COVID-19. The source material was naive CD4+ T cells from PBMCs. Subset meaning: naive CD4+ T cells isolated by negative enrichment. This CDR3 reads CASSAQPGTGGEDTQYF. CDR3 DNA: TGTGCCAGCAGTGCCCAACCCGGGACAGGGGGCGAAGATACGCAGTATTTT.